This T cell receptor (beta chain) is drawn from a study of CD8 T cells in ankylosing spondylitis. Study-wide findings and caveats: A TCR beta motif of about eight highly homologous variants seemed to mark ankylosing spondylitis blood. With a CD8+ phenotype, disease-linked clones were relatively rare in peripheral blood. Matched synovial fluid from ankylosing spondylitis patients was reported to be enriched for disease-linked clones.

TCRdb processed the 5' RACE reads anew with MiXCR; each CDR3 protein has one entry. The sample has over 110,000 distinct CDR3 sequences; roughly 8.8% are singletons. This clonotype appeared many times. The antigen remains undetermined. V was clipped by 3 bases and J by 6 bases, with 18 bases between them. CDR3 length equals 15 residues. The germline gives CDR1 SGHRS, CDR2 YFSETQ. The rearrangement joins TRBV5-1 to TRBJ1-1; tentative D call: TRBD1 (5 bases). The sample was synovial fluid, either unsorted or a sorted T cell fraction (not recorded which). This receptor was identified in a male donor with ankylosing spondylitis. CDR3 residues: CASSSGLTGSPEAFF. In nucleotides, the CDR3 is TGCGCCAGCAGCTCGGGGCTTACCGGGAGCCCTGAAGCTTTCTTT.